This T cell receptor beta chain originates from a study of a mutant IDH1 vaccine in newly diagnosed glioma. Study summary: Most had both radiotherapy and temozolomide beforehand; others had only one. Visits designated V12 and V13 were conducted at weeks 35 and 47, respectively.

The CDR3 extends over 14 amino acids. Looked up from germline, CDR1 is LGHNA and CDR2 is YNFKEQ. Trimming took 0 bases from V and 0 from J, leaving 4 bases between them. Sample time point: week 47, end of study. A 20-mer mutant IDH1 peptide at 300 ug was injected subcutaneously with topical imiquimod. Note on this clone: Its antigen remains unknown.

TCRdb's copy holds only in-frame clones and misses some; the assay was immunoSEQ multiplex PCR. The table includes 35,000 to 45,000 clones, roughly four fifths detected once. The chain couples TRBV4-2 to TRBJ2-3; D is unclear. Material: PBMCs, obtained from a glioma patient whose treatment included an IDH1 peptide vaccine. The receptor was isolated from a man in his forties or fifties with glioma. The CDR3 spells CASSQEVSTDTQYF. DNA for the CDR3: TGTGCCAGCAGCCAAGAGGTCAGCACAGATACGCAGTATTTT.